The 23 T cell receptor beta chains below were found in one sample sequenced in a study of radiation and T cells in renal cell carcinoma. Here immunoSEQ multiplex PCR was the method, and the copy in TCRdb shows in-frame clones only, minus some. The table shows roughly 86,000 clones, with approximately 80% occurring only once. Time point denoted: blood 4 weeks post-SBRT, at nephrectomy. Treatment in this sample: 15 Gy SBRT to primary tumor, nephrectomy 4 weeks later. Sequenced material: blood, taken from a patient whose treatment included radiotherapy and nephrectomy. The receptors shown here come from a man aged 50 to 60 with renal cell carcinoma.

A few counts support this clone. This chain connects TRBV10-3 to TRBJ1-1; D is perhaps TRBD1 (5 bases). The CDR3 totals 14 residues. CDR1 and CDR2 (germline): ENHRY, SYGVKD. V was pared by 7 bases and J by 6 bases, with 18 bases between. The CDR3 loop is CAIKVTGGRAEAFF. Written as DNA, the CDR3 is TGTGCCATCAAGGTGACGGGGGGACGCGCTGAAGCTTTCTTT.

The chain joins TRBV2 to TRBJ2-7; 7 bases line up with TRBD1. With V trimmed by 3 bases and J by 0 bases, 5 bases remained unmatched. The germline V gene encodes CDR1 SNHLY and CDR2 FYNNEI. CDR3 length: 15 residues. The CDR3 is CASSDLGQSSYEQYF. The CDR3 coding sequence is TGTGCCAGCAGTGATTTGGGACAGAGCTCCTACGAGCAGTACTTC.

Turning to this clone: Within the sample, other DNA sequences also encode this same CDR3. The chain employs TRBV15 and TRBJ1-6; 8 bases map to TRBD1. CDR1 is LNHNV and CDR2 is YYDKDF in the germline V gene (reference sequence). The CDR3 is 15 residues long. Losses at the gene ends were 3 bases for V and 7 bases for J; bases not matched to a gene: 5. Here the CDR3 reads CATSSRTGQNSPLHF. The CDR3 nucleotides are TGTGCCACCAGCAGCCGGACAGGGCAAAATTCACCCCTCCACTTT.

This clone has just one count. The gene calls are TRBV6-6 and TRBJ2-3; 8 bases match TRBD2. Germline V gives CDR1 MNHNY, CDR2 SVGAGI (reference sequence). Trimming took 6 bases from V and 5 from J; bases not matched to a gene: 13. This CDR3 is 16 amino acids long. The CDR3 coding sequence is TGTGCCAGCAGATGGAGCGGGGGCCCCCAGGAAGATACGCAGTATTTT. Encoded protein: CASRWSGGPQEDTQYF.

This chain joins TRBV6-1 and TRBJ1-1; 7 bases are a match to TRBD1. Looked up from germline, CDR1 is MNHNS and CDR2 is SASEGT. The V segment lost 7 bases and the J segment 5 bases; nucleotides outside the gene matches: 10. The CDR3 length is 14 residues. The CDR3 DNA reads TGTGCCAGCATTGGGGACAGTTTGGCGACTGAAGCTTTCTTT. Translating it yields CASIGDSLATEAFF.

The chain carries TRBV9 and TRBJ2-7; TRBD1 matches at 9 bases. The CDR3 covers 14 residues. Germline V lookup: CDR1 SGDLS, CDR2 YYNGEE. The ends lost 2 bases at V and 3 bases at J; junction bases unmatched: 3. The CDR3 here is CASSVGTGLYEQYF. The CDR3 nucleotides read TGTGCCAGCAGCGTGGGGACAGGGCTCTACGAGCAGTACTTC.

V is TRBV5-1 and J is TRBJ2-3; D might be TRBD1 (6 bases). The CDR3 totals 15 residues. V gave up 0 bases and J gave up 1 base, with 9 bases separating them. In germline, CDR1 is SGHRS, CDR2 YFSETQ. The CDR3 reads CASSLASGGTDTQYF. The DNA for the CDR3 is TGCGCCAGCAGCTTGGCCTCAGGGGGCACAGATACGCAGTATTTT.

The rearrangement links TRBV5-1 to TRBJ2-7; 7 bases map to TRBD1. The germline V gene encodes CDR1 SGHRS and CDR2 YFSETQ. The CDR3 is 14 residues long. After removal of 0 bases from V and 7 bases from J, the junction contained 7 bases not matched to a gene. The CDR3 spells CASSLVQGDGEQYF. CDR3 bases: TGCGCCAGCAGCTTGGTGCAGGGGGACGGGGAGCAGTACTTC.

The CDR3 is CASSFTLRTIAYGYTF. The CDR3 DNA sequence: TGTGCCAGCAGTTTTACTCTCCGGACGATAGCCTATGGCTACACCTTC. The chain carries TRBV6-5 and TRBJ1-2; unclear D gene. This CDR3 contains 16 residues. V was shortened by 4 bases and J by 4 bases, with 19 bases between the two germline ends. Germline V CDR1 and CDR2: MNHEY, SVGAGI.

This chain joins TRBV2 and TRBJ2-1; D might be TRBD1 or TRBD2, each matching 5 bases. The CDR3 totals 14 residues. V lost 7 bases and J 5 bases, leaving 15 bases between the germline ends. CDR1 and CDR2 (germline): SNHLY, FYNNEI. This CDR3 reads CASNGAMRNNEQFF. The DNA of the CDR3 is TGTGCCAGCAACGGGGCGATGCGGAACAATGAGCAGTTCTTC.

The V call is TRBV6-5, the J call TRBJ2-5, with D perhaps TRBD1 or TRBD2 (5 bases each). The CDR3 has 14 residues. V dropped 2 bases and J dropped 4 bases, with 11 bases sitting between them. Germline V gene data show CDR1 as MNHEY and CDR2 as SVGAGI. In nucleotides, the CDR3 is TGTGCCAGCAGTTACCGGGGCATCGGAGAGACCCAGTACTTC. Amino acid sequence: CASSYRGIGETQYF.

This clone was recorded once. The J gene is TRBJ1-3, the V gene TRBV4-2, with 9 nucleotides matching TRBD1. This CDR3 is built from 17 residues. Germline V gene data show CDR1 as LGHNA and CDR2 as YNFKEQ. Germline trimming cut 0 bases from V and 4 bases from J; bases unmatched to any gene: 7. This CDR3 reads CASSQEGYRGRGNTIYF. In DNA, the CDR3 is TGTGCCAGCAGCCAAGAGGGGTACAGGGGGCGAGGAAACACCATATATTTT.

The chain uses TRBV15 and TRBJ1-3; a possible D gene is TRBD1 (6 bases). The CDR3 has 19 residues. The V gene's germline CDR1 is LNHNV and CDR2 YYDKDF (reference sequence). Deletions cut 3 bases from V and 0 bases from J, with 21 bases between. The CDR3 nucleotides read TGTGCCACCAGCAGCAGGGAACCCGGGACACCAGCCTCTGGAAACACCATATATTTT. Residues: CATSSREPGTPASGNTIYF.

This chain joins TRBV11-2 and TRBJ2-7; 10 bases agree with TRBD2. CDR1 is SGHAT, CDR2 FQNNGV, per germline. The CDR3 loop spans 14 amino acids. V gave up 4 bases and J gave up 4 bases; unmatched junction bases: 4. The CDR3 DNA reads TGTGCCAGCAGCTCTACTAGCGGGGCTTACGAGCAGTACTTC. As protein: CASSSTSGAYEQYF.

The V and J genes are TRBV19 and TRBJ1-5; 9 bases agree with TRBD1. V dropped 11 bases and J dropped 2; count of bases not matched to a gene: 19. In germline, CDR1 is LNHDA, CDR2 SQIVND (reference sequence). This CDR3 contains 18 residues. This CDR3 reads CAPKIQGALTRRNQPQHF. The DNA of the CDR3 is TGTGCCCCTAAAATACAGGGGGCCCTTACACGTCGCAATCAGCCCCAGCATTTT.

The rearrangement links TRBV30 to TRBJ1-3; no firm D call. With 2 bases removed from V and 10 bases from J, the gap between germline ends came to 12 bases. The CDR3 runs to 12 residues. The germline gives CDR1 GTSNPN, CDR2 SVGIG (reference sequence). For the CDR3, the DNA is TGTGCCTGGAGTACCTCCCCAACAACCATATATTTT. Translated, it gives CAWSTSPTTIYF.

The genes are TRBV6-5 and TRBJ2-3, with D unclear. With 4 bases removed from V and 6 bases from J, the gap between germline ends came to 17 bases. This CDR3 contains 15 residues. Germline values: CDR1 MNHEY, CDR2 SVGAGI. The CDR3 loop reads CASSLLADPRDTQYF. The CDR3 bases are TGTGCCAGCAGTTTGTTGGCGGACCCAAGGGATACGCAGTATTTT.

This chain joins TRBV5-1 and TRBJ2-5; 8 bases align to TRBD2. From germline, CDR1 is SGHRS and CDR2 YFSETQ. CDR3 size: 13 residues. Trimming at V came to 3 bases and at J to 5 bases, leaving 3 bases not matched to a gene. The CDR3 here is CASSYSSGETQYF. CDR3 bases: TGCGCCAGCAGCTATTCTAGCGGGGAGACCCAGTACTTC.

The V call is TRBV19, the J call TRBJ1-5; 8 positions match TRBD1. Germline CDR1 LNHDA, CDR2 SQIVND (reference sequence). V was pared by 6 bases and J by 2 bases, with 6 bases of the junction left unmatched. This CDR3 spans 15 amino acids. The CDR3 DNA follows: TGTGCCAGTAGGGACAGGGTAGGAGGCAATCAGCCCCAGCATTTT. Residues: CASRDRVGGNQPQHF.

The J gene is TRBJ1-3, the V gene TRBV19; D remains unclear. CDR1 is LNHDA, CDR2 SQIVND, per germline (reference sequence). The CDR3 extends over 15 amino acids. The V end lost 9 bases, the J end lost 0 bases, and 15 bases lay between the germline ends. CDR3 sequence reads: CASGLTSSSGNTIYF. The CDR3 DNA sequence: TGTGCCAGCGGACTGACCTCGAGCTCTGGAAACACCATATATTTT.

V usage is TRBV19 and J usage is TRBJ2-2, with 8 bases lining up with TRBD1. CDR1 and CDR2 (germline): LNHDA, SQIVND (reference sequence). The CDR3 spans 15 residues. V lost 1 base to trimming and J lost 6 bases; unmatched junction nucleotides: 4. CDR3 region: CASSIGQGAAGELFF. CDR3 DNA sequence: TGTGCCAGTAGTATAGGGCAGGGGGCCGCCGGGGAGCTGTTTTTT.

The rearrangement links TRBV7-2 to TRBJ2-1, with TRBD2 identical over 8 bases. The CDR3 loop spans 15 amino acids. Germline-derived CDR1 and CDR2 are SGHTA and FQGNSA. V was clipped by 4 bases and J by 4 bases; unmatched bases: 6. The CDR3 reads CASSSLGTRYNEQFF. Written as DNA, the CDR3 is TGTGCCAGCAGCTCGTTGGGGACTAGATACAATGAGCAGTTCTTC.

The chain employs TRBV19 and TRBJ1-1; D uncertain. The CDR3 runs to 15 residues. Trimming shortened V by 4 bases and J by 1 base, and 13 bases separated the two germline ends. Germline V CDR1 and CDR2: LNHDA, SQIVND (reference sequence). The CDR3 is CASSTSSAENTEAFF. Here the CDR3 DNA reads TGTGCCAGTAGTACGTCTTCGGCAGAGAACACTGAAGCTTTCTTT.